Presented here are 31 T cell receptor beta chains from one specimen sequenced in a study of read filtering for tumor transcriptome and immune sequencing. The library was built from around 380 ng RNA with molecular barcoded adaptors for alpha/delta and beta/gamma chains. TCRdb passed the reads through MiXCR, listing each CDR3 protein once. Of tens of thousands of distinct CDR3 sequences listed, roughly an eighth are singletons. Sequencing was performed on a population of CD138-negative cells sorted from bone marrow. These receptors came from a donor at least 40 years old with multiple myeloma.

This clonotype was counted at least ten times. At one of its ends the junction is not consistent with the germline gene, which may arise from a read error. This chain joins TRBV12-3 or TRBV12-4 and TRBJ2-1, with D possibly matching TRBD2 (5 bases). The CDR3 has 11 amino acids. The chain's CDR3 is CASILANEQFF. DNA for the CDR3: TGTGCCAGCATTTTAGCGAATGAGCAGTTCTTC.

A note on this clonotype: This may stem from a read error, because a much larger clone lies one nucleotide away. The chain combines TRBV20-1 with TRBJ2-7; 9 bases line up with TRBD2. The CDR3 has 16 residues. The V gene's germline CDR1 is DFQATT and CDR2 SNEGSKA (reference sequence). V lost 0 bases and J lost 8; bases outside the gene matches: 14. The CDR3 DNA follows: TGCAGTGCTAGAGATACGGGACTAGCAGATGGAAGCAAGCAGTACTTC. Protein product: CSARDTGLADGSKQYF.

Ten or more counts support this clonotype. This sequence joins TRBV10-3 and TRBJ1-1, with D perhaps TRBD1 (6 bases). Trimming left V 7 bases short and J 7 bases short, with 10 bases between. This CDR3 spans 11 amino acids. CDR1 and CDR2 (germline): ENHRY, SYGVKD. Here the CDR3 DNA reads TGTGCCATCATAGGACAGCGTGAAGCTTTCTTT. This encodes CAIIGQREAFF.

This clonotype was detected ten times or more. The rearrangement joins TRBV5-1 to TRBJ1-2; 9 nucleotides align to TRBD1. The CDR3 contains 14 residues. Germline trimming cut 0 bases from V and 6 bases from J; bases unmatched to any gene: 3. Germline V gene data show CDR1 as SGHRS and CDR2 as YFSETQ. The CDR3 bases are TGCGCCAGCAGCTTGGTACAGGGGGCGGATGGCTACACCTTC. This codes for CASSLVQGADGYTF.

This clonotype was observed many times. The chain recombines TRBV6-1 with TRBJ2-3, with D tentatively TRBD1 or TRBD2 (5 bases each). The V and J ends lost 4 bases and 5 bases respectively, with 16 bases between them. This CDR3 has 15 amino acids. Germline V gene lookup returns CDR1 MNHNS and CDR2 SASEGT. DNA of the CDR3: TGTGCCAGCAGTGGGTACAGGACTTCACTAGATACGCAGTATTTT. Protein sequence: CASSGYRTSLDTQYF.

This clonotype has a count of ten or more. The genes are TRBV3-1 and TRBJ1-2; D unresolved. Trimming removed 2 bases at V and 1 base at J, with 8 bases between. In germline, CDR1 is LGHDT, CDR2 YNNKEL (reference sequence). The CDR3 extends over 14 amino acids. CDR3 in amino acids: CASSQSRGNYGYTF. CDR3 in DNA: TGTGCCAGCAGCCAATCCCGGGGTAACTATGGCTACACCTTC.

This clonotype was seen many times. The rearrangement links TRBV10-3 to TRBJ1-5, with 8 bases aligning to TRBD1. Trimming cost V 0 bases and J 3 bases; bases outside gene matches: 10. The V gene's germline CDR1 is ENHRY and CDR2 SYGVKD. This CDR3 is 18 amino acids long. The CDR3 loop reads CAISESRTGSYSNQPQHF. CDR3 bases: TGTGCCATCAGTGAGTCGAGGACAGGGAGTTACTCCAATCAGCCCCAGCATTTT.

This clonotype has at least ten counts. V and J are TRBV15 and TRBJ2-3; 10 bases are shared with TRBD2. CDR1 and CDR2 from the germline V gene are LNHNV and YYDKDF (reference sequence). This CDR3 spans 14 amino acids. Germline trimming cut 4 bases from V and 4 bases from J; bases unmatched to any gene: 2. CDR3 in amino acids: CATSTSGSPDTQYF. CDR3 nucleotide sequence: TGTGCCACCAGCACTAGCGGGAGCCCAGATACGCAGTATTTT.

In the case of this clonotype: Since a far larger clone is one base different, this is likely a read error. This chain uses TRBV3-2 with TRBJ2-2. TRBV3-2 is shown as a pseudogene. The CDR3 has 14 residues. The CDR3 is CASSQEPHTGELFF. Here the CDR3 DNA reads TGTGCCAGCAGCCAAGAACCCCACACCGGGGAGCTGTTTTTT.

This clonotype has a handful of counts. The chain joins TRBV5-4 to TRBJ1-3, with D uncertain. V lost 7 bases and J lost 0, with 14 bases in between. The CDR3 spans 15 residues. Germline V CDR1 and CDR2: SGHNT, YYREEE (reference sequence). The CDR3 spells CASAPIQDSGNTIYF. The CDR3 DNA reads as TGTGCCAGCGCGCCCATCCAGGACTCTGGAAACACCATATATTTT. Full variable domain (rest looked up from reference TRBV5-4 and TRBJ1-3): ETGVTQSPTHLIKTRGQQVTLRCSSQSGHNTVSWYQQALGQGPQFIFQYYREEENGRGNFPPRFSGLQFPNYSSELNVNALELDDSALYLCASAPIQDSGNTIYFGEGSWLTVV.

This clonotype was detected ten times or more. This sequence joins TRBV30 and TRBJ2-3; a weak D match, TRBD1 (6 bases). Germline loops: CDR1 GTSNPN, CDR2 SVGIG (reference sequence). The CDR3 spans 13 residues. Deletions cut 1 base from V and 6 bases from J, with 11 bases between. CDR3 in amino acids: CAWSDAGADTQYF. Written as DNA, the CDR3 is TGTGCCTGGAGTGACGCAGGGGCGGATACGCAGTATTTT.

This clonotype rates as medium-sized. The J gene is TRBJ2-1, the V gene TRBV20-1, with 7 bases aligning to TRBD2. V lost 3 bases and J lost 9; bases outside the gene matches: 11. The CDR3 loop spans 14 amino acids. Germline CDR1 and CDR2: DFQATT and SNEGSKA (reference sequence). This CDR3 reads CSASVLAEVGEQFF. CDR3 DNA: TGCAGTGCTAGTGTTCTAGCGGAGGTCGGTGAGCAGTTCTTC.

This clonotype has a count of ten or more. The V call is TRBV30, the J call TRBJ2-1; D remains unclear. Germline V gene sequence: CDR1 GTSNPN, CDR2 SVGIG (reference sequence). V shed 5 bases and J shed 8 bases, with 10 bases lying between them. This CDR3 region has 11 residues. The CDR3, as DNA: TGTGCCTGGTATACGAAGGATGAGCAGTTCTTC. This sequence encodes CAWYTKDEQFF.

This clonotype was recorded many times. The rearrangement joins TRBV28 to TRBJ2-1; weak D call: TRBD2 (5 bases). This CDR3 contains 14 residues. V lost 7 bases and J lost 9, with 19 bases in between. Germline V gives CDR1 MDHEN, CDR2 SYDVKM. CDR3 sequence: CASTSAGGVGEQFF. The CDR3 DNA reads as TGTGCCAGCACTTCGGCGGGTGGGGTTGGTGAGCAGTTCTTC.

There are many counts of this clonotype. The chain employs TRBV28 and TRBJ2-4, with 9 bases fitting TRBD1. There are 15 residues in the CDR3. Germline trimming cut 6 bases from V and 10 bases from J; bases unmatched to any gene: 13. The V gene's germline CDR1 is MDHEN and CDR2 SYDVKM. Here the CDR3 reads CASSSRGEDRGIQYF. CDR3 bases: TGTGCCAGCAGCTCCCGAGGAGAAGACAGGGGGATTCAGTACTTC. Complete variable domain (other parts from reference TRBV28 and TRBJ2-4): DVKVTQSSRYLVKRTGEKVFLECVQDMDHENMFWYRQDPGLGLRLIYFSYDVKMKEKGDIPEGYSVSREKKERFSLILESASTNQTSMYLCASSSRGEDRGIQYFGAGTRLSVL.

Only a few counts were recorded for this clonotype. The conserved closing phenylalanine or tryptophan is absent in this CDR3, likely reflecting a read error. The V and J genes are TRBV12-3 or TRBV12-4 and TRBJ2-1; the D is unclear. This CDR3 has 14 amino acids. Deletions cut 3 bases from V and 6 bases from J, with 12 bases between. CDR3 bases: TGTGCCAGCAGTTTCCCCCCGCTAGGCAATGAGCAGTTCTTA. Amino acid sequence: CASSFPPLGNEQFL.

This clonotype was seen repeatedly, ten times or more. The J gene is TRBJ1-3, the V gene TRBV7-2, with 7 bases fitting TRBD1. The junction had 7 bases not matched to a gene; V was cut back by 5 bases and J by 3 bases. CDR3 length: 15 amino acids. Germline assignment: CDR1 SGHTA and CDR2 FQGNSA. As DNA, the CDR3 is TGTGCCAGCAGCCCGCGGGACAGCTTTGGAAACACCATATATTTT. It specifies CASSPRDSFGNTIYF.

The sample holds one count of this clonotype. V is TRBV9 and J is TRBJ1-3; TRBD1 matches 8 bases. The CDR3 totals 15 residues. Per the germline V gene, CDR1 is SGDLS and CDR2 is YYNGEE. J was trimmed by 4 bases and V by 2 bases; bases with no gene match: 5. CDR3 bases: TGTGCCAGCAGCGTCGGGACAGGTGACGGAAACACCATATATTTT. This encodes CASSVGTGDGNTIYF.

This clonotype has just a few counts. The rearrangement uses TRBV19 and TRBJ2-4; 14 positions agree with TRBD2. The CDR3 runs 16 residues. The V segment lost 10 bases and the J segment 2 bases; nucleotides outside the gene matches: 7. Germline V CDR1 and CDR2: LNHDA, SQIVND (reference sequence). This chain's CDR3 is CATRLAGGSSKNIQYF. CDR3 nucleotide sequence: TGTGCCACCCGACTAGCGGGAGGGTCGTCCAAAAACATTCAGTACTTC.

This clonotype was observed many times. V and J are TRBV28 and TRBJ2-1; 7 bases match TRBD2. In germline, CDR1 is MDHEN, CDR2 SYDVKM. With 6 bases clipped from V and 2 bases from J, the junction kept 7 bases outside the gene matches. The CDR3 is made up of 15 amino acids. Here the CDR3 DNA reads TGTGCCAGCAGCTTAACTAGCGTAACCTACAATGAGCAGTTCTTC. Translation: CASSLTSVTYNEQFF.

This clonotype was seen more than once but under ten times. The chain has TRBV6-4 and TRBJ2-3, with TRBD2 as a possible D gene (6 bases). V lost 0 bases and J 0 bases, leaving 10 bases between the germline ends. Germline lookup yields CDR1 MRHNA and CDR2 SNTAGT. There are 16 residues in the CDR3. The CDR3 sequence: CASSDSSSASTDTQYF. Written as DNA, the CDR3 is TGTGCCAGCAGTGACTCTTCTAGCGCAAGCACAGATACGCAGTATTTT.

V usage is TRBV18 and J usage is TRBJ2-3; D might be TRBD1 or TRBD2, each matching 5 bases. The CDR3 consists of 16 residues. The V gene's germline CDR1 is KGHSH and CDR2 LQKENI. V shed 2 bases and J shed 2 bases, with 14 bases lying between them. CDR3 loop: CASSPGGMSNTDTQYF. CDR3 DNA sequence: TGTGCCAGCTCACCAGGGGGAATGAGTAACACAGATACGCAGTATTTT. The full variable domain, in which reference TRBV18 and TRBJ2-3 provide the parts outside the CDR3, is NAGVMQNPRHLVRRRGQEARLRCSPMKGHSHVYWYRQLPEEGLKFMVYLQKENIIDESGMPKERFSAEFPKEGPSILRIQQVVRGDSAAYFCASSPGGMSNTDTQYFGPGTRLTVL.

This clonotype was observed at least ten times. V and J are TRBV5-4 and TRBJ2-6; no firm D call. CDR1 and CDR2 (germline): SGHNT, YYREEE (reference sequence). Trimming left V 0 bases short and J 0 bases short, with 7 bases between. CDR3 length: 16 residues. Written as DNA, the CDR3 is TGTGCCAGCAGCTTGGACACGAGCTCTGGGGCCAACGTCCTGACTTTC. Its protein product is CASSLDTSSGANVLTF. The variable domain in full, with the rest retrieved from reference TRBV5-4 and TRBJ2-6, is ETGVTQSPTHLIKTRGQQVTLRCSSQSGHNTVSWYQQALGQGPQFIFQYYREEENGRGNFPPRFSGLQFPNYSSELNVNALELDDSALYLCASSLDTSSGANVLTFGAGSRLTVL.

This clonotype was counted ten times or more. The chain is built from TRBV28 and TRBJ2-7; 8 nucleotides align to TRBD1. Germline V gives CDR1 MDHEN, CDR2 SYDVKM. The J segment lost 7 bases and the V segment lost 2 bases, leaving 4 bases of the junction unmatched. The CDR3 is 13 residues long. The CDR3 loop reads CASSLQGALEQYF. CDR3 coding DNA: TGTGCCAGCAGTTTACAGGGGGCGTTGGAGCAGTACTTC.

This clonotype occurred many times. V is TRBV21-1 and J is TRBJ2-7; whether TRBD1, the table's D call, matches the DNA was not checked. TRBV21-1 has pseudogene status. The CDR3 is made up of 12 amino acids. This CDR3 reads CASSKVERGKYF. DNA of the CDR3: TGTGCCAGCAGCAAAGTAGAACGGGGGAAGTACTTC.

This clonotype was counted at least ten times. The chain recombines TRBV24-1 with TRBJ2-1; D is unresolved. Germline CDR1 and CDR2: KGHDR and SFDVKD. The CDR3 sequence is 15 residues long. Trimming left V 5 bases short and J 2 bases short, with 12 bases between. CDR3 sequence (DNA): TGTGCCACCAGTGTCGCAGTTGTTCCCTACAATGAGCAGTTCTTC. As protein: CATSVAVVPYNEQFF.

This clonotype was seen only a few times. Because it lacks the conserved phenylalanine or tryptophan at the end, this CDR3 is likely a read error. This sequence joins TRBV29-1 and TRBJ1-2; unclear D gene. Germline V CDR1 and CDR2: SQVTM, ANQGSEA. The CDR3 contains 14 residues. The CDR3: CSVEVSATGYGYTS. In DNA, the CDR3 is TGCAGCGTGGAAGTGAGTGCCACGGGCTATGGCTACACCTCC.

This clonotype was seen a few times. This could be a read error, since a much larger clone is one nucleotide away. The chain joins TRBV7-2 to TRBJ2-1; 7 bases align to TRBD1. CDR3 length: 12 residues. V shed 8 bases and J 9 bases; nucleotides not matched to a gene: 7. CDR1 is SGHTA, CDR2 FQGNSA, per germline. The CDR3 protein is CASDDRVGEQFF. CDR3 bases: TGTGCCAGCGACGACAGGGTAGGTGAGCAGTTCTTC.

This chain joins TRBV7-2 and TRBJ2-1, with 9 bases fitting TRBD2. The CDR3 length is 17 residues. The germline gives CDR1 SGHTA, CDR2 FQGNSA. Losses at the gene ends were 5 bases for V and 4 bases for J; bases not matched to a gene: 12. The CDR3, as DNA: TGTGCCAGCAGCCGGGGGTTACTAGCGGGTTTTTACAATGAGCAGTTCTTC. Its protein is CASSRGLLAGFYNEQFF.

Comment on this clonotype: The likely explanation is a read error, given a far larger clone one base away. CDR3 protein: CASSQRTPPASGEQYF. The CDR3, as DNA: TGTGCCAGCAGCCAACGGACCCCCCCTGCGAGTGGCGAGCAGTACTTC. The chain employs TRBV5-5 and TRBJ2-7; D not resolved. CDR3 length: 16 residues. V was clipped by 4 bases and J by 6 bases, with 23 bases between them. Germline values: CDR1 SGHKS, CDR2 YYEKEE (reference sequence).

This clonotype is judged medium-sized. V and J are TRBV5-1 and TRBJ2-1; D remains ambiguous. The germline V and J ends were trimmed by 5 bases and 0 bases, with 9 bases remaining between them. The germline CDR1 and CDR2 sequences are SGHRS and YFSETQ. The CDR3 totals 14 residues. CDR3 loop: CASRNSFSYNEQFF. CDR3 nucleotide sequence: TGCGCCAGCAGAAATAGCTTCTCCTACAATGAGCAGTTCTTC.